This passage covers 7 T cell receptor beta chains from one sample sequenced in a study of blood T cell repertoires in COVID-19. Some clones are missing from TCRdb's copy, which holds only in-frame ones; the method was immunoSEQ multiplex PCR. In the table there are around 16,000 clones, 82% of which are singletons. Sequenced input: peripheral blood. These receptor sequences come from a man older than 75 with active or convalescent COVID-19.

V is TRBV15 and J is TRBJ1-1; tentatively, D is TRBD1 (6 bases). The CDR3 spans 13 residues. Germline loops: CDR1 LNHNV, CDR2 YYDKDF (reference sequence). The V and J ends lost 5 bases and 3 bases respectively, with 10 bases between them. The CDR3 DNA reads as TGTGCCACCAGCTGGGGGCGCGACACTGAAGCTTTCTTT. Translated: CATSWGRDTEAFF.

The V gene is TRBV5-4, the J gene TRBJ1-4; 10 bases agree with TRBD1. From germline, CDR1 is SGHNT and CDR2 YYREEE (reference sequence). J gave up 5 bases and V 3 bases, and 7 bases lay outside the gene matches. This CDR3 region has 16 residues. Here the CDR3 reads CASSSGTGAGNEKLFF. The CDR3 DNA sequence: TGTGCCAGCAGCTCGGGGACAGGGGCAGGGAATGAAAAACTGTTTTTT.

V gene TRBV5-1 combines with J gene TRBJ2-3, with 12 bases identical to TRBD2. Trimming removed 9 bases from V and 6 bases from J; junction bases left unmatched: 8. CDR3 length: 14 residues. Germline assignment: CDR1 SGHRS and CDR2 YFSETQ. In nucleotides, the CDR3 is TGCGCCACCGGCCTAGCGGGGGGGCTGGATACGCAGTATTTT. Amino acids: CATGLAGGLDTQYF.

The chain links TRBV30 to TRBJ2-2, with TRBD2 matching 8 bases. The CDR3 contains 15 residues. CDR1 and CDR2 from the germline V gene are GTSNPN and SVGIG (reference sequence). The V gene end was trimmed by 8 bases and the J gene end by 0 bases; junction bases not matched to a gene: 8. The CDR3 here is CATARGLANTGELFF. CDR3 nucleotide sequence: TGTGCCACGGCGAGGGGACTAGCGAACACCGGGGAGCTGTTTTTT.

This clone appeared once. The chain recombines TRBV5-3 with TRBJ1-1, with 7 bases aligning to TRBD1. TRBV5-3 is an ORF for which the function is uncertain. The V gene end was trimmed by 1 base and the J gene end by 2 bases; junction bases not matched to a gene: 5. This CDR3 contains 15 residues. Here the CDR3 DNA reads TGTGCCAGAAGCTTGTATCGGGACAGTAACACTGAAGCTTTCTTT. Its translation: CARSLYRDSNTEAFF.

This sequence joins TRBV2 and TRBJ1-2, with a possible D match to TRBD1 (6 bases). The V end lost 4 bases, the J end lost 4 bases, and 13 bases lay between the germline ends. CDR1 is SNHLY and CDR2 is FYNNEI in the germline V gene. This CDR3 is 14 amino acids long. As DNA, the CDR3 is TGTGCCAGCAGTGCTCAACAGGGCGGCTATGGCTACACCTTC. This translates into CASSAQQGGYGYTF. Combining the CDR3 with reference TRBV2 and TRBJ1-2 gives the whole variable domain EPEVTQTPSHQVTQMGQEVILRCVPISNHLYFYWYRQILGQKVEFLVSFYNNEISEKSEIFDDQFSVERPDGSNFTLKIRSTKLEDSAMYFCASSAQQGGYGYTFGSGTRLTVV.

The rearrangement links TRBV28 to TRBJ1-3; D not resolved. The CDR3 has 14 amino acids. V gave up 1 base and J gave up 2 bases, with 6 bases separating them. Germline assignment: CDR1 MDHEN and CDR2 SYDVKM. The CDR3: CASSLLGAGNTIYF. CDR3 sequence (DNA): TGTGCCAGCAGTTTATTGGGAGCTGGAAACACCATATATTTT.